This T cell receptor beta chain was identified during a study of naive and memory T cell subsets. Findings and caveats of the study: Possibly reflecting memory cells re-expressing CD45RA, a few larger clonotypes occurred in naive repertoires, especially CD8. From naive to CM, EM and EMRA, diversity decreased and Gini increased.

Regarding this clonotype: The antigen remains undetermined.

The beta constant-region primer was an equimolar mix of two oligonucleotides covering TRBC1 and TRBC2. The ligated cDNA underwent four PCR rounds using SP2 and nested alpha and beta constant-region primers. Ligation attached a single-stranded oligonucleotide with a 12-nucleotide UMI and the SP2 primer to the cDNA 3' end. TCRdb itself ran the UMI-ligation and nested PCR reads through MiXCR, one entry per CDR3 protein. The sample includes around 100,000 distinct CDR3 sequences, around 13% of them seen just once. This receptor was obtained from a human donor in good health. Material: naive CD8+ T cells from blood.

For the CDR3, the DNA is TGTGCCAGCAGCTTAAACCCCACTGGGGCCAACGTCCTGACTTTC. Its translation: CASSLNPTGANVLTF. The chain uses TRBV7-9 and TRBJ2-6; D gene unclear. The CDR3 is 15 residues long. Per germline, CDR1 SEHNR and CDR2 FQNEAQ (reference sequence). The V and J ends lost 2 bases and 2 bases respectively, with 7 bases between them.